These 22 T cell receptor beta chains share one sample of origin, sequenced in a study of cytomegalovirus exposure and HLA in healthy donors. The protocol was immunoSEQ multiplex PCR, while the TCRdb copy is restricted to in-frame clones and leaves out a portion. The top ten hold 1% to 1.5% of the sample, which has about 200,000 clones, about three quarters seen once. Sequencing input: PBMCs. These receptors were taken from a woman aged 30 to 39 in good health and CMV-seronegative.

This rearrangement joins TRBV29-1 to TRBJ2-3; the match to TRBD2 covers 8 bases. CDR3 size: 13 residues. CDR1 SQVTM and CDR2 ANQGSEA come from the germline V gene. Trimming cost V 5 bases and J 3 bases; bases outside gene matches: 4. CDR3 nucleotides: TGCAGCGTTAACCCTAGCGGGACAGATACGCAGTATTTT. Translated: CSVNPSGTDTQYF.

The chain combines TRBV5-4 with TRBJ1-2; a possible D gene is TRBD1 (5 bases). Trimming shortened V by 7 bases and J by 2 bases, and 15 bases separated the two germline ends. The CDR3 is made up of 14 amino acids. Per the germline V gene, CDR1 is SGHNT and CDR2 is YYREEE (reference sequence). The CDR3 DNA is TGTGCCAGCCGGGGGTTTTACCAAAACTATGGCTACACCTTC. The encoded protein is CASRGFYQNYGYTF.

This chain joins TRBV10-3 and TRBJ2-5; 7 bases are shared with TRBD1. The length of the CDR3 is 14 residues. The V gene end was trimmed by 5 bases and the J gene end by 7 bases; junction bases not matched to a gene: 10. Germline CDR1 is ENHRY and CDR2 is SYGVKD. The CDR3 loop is CAISRQGQGGTQYF. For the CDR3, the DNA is TGTGCCATCAGTCGACAGGGCCAAGGAGGGACCCAGTACTTC.

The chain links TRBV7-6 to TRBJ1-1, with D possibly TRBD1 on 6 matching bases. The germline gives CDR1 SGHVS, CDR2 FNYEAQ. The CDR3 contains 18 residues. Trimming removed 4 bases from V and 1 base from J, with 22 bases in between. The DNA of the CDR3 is TGTGCCAGCAGCTCCGGCAGATTCAGGGGAATGAGGAACACTGAAGCTTTCTTT. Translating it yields CASSSGRFRGMRNTEAFF.

The CDR3 here is CATSYRGYENEKLFF. The CDR3 nucleotides are TGTGCCACCAGTTACCGGGGGTACGAAAATGAAAAACTGTTTTTT. V usage is TRBV15 and J usage is TRBJ1-4, with D perhaps TRBD1 (5 bases). Germline V lookup: CDR1 LNHNV, CDR2 YYDKDF (reference sequence). This CDR3 is 15 amino acids long. Trimming cost V 6 bases and J 5 bases, with 16 bases left between them.

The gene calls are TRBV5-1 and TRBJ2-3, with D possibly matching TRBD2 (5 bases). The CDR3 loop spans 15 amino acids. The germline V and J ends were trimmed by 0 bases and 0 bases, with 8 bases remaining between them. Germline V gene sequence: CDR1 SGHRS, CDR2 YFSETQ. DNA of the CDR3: TGCGCCAGCAGCTTGGCGGGCGGGAGCACAGATACGCAGTATTTT. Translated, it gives CASSLAGGSTDTQYF.

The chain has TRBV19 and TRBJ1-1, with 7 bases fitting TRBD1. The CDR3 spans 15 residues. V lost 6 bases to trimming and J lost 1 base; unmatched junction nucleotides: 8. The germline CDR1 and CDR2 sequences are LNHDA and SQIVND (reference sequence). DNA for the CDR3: TGTGCCAGTAGCAACAGGGGCCAATCGAACACTGAAGCTTTCTTT. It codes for CASSNRGQSNTEAFF.

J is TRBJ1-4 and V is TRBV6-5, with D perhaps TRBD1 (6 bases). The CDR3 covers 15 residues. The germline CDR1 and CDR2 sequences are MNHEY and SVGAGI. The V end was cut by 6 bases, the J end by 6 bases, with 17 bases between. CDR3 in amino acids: CASRATGLTYEKLFF. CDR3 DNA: TGTGCCAGCAGAGCGACAGGACTGACGTATGAAAAACTGTTTTTT.

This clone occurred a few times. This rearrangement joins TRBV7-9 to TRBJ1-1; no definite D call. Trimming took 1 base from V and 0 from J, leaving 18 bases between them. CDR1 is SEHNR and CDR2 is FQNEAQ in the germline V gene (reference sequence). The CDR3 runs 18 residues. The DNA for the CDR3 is TGTGCCAGCAGCTTAGTCGGGGTTTCGGGGATCATGAACACTGAAGCTTTCTTT. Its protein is CASSLVGVSGIMNTEAFF.

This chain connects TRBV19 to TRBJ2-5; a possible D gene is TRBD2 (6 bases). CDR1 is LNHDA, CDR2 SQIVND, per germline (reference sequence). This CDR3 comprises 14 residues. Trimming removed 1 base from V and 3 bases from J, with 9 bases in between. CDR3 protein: CASSIAGVKETQYF. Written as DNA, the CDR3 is TGTGCCAGTAGTATAGCGGGGGTTAAAGAGACCCAGTACTTC. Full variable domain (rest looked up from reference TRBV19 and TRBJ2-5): DGGITQSPKYLFRKEGQNVTLSCEQNLNHDAMYWYRQDPGQGLRLIYYSQIVNDFQKGDIAEGYSVSREKKESFPLTVTSAQKNPTAFYLCASSIAGVKETQYFGPGTRLLVL.

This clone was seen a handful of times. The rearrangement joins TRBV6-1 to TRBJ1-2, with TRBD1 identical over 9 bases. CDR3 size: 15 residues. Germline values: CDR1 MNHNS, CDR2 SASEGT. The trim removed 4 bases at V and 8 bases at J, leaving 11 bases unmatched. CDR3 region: CASSASSGTGYGYTF. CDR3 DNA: TGTGCCAGCAGTGCCTCCTCGGGGACAGGGTACGGCTACACCTTC.

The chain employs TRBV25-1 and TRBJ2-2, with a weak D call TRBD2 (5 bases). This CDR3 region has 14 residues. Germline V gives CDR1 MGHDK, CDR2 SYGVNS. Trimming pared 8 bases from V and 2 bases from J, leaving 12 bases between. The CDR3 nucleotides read TGTGCCAGCCGTTCCCGGGGAAACACCGGGGAGCTGTTTTTT. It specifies CASRSRGNTGELFF.

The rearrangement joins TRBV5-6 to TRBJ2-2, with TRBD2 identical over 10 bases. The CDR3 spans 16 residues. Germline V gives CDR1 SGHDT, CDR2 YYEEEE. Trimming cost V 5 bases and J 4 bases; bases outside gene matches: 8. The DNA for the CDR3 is TGTGCCAGCAGTCTCATTAGCGGGGGGCCCACCGGGGAGCTGTTTTTT. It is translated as CASSLISGGPTGELFF.

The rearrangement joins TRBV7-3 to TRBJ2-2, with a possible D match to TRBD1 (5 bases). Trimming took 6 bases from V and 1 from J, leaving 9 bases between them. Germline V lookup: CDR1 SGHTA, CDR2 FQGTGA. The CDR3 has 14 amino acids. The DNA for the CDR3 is TGTGCCAGCAGTCAGGGCAGGAACACCGGGGAGCTGTTTTTT. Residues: CASSQGRNTGELFF.

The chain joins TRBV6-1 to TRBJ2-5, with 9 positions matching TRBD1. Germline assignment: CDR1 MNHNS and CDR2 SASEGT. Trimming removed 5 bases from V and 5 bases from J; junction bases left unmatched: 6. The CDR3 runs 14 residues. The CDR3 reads CASSLGQGVETQYF. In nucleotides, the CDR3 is TGTGCCAGCAGTTTGGGACAGGGCGTGGAGACCCAGTACTTC.

This CDR3 reads CASTETGTGEQYF. As DNA, the CDR3 is TGTGCCAGCACCGAGACAGGTACGGGCGAGCAGTACTTC. The chain couples TRBV6-6 to TRBJ2-7, with D maybe TRBD1 (6 bases). This CDR3 has 13 amino acids. Trimming pared 7 bases from V and 6 bases from J, leaving 16 bases between. The germline CDR1 and CDR2 sequences are MNHNY and SVGAGI (reference sequence).

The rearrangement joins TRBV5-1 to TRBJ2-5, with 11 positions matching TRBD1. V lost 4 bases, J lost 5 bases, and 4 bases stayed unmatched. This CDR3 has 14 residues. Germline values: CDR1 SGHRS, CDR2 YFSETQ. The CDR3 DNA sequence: TGCGCCAGCAGCCAGGGGACAGGGGGGGAGACCCAGTACTTC. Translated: CASSQGTGGETQYF.

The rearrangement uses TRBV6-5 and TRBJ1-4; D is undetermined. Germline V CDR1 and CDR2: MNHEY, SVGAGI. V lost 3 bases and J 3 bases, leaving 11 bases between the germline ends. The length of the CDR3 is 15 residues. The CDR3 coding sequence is TGTGCCAGCAGTTATCTCTCTGGGCCTAATGAAAAACTGTTTTTT. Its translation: CASSYLSGPNEKLFF.

Here the CDR3 DNA reads TGTGCCTGGAACCTAGGGACAGGGGGCCTGATAGGCTACACCTTC. It encodes CAWNLGTGGLIGYTF. The J gene is TRBJ1-2, the V gene TRBV30; 12 positions match TRBD1. There are 15 residues in the CDR3. Germline trimming cut 4 bases from V and 8 bases from J; bases unmatched to any gene: 11. Germline CDR1 GTSNPN, CDR2 SVGIG (reference sequence).

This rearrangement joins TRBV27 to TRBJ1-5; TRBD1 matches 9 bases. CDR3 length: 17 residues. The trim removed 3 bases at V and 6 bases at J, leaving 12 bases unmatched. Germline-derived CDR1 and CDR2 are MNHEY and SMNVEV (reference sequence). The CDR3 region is CASSFSQGQGTGQPQHF. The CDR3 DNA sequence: TGTGCCAGCAGTTTCTCCCAAGGACAGGGGACCGGTCAGCCCCAGCATTTT.

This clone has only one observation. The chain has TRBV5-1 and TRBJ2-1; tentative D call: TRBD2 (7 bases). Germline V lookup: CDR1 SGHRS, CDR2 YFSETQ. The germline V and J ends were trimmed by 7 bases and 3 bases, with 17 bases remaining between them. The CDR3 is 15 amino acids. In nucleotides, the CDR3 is TGCGCCAGCCGTAAGGCGGGGGCCAGCTACAATGAGCAGTTCTTC. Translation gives CASRKAGASYNEQFF.

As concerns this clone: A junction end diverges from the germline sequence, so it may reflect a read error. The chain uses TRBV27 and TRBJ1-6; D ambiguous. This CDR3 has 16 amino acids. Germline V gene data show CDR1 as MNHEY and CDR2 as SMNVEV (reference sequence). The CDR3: CASGVAGSSYNSPFHF. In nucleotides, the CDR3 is TGTGCCAGCGGCGTTGCGGGGAGCTCCTATAATTCACCCTTCCACTTT.